This entry lists 14 T cell receptor beta chains sequenced from one sample in a study of blood T cell repertoires in COVID-19. TCRdb keeps only in-frame clones here, not all; method: immunoSEQ multiplex PCR. The sample lists 85,000 to 120,000 clones; roughly 87% were seen once. The sample was peripheral blood. Receptors were obtained from a woman aged 45-65 years with COVID-19, enrolled during active disease.

Concerning this clone itself: The sample holds other DNA sequences that translate to the same CDR3. CDR3 sequence (DNA): TGTGCCAGTAGTATAAGTGGAGACTATGGCTACACCTTC. Its translation is CASSISGDYGYTF. V is TRBV19 and J is TRBJ1-2; D uncertain. Trimming removed 2 bases from V and 3 bases from J, with 7 bases in between. Germline lookup yields CDR1 LNHDA and CDR2 SQIVND (reference sequence). This CDR3 region has 13 residues.

This chain joins TRBV29-1 and TRBJ2-7; TRBD1 matches 9 bases. V gave up 3 bases and J gave up 2 bases; unmatched junction bases: 5. The germline gives CDR1 SQVTM, CDR2 ANQGSEA. The CDR3 spans 14 residues. The CDR3 nucleotides are TGCAGCGTTGAGGGACAGGGCAGCCCCTACGAGCAGTACTTC. Translating gives CSVEGQGSPYEQYF.

This rearrangement joins TRBV7-3 to TRBJ2-7; 8 positions match TRBD1. Losses at the gene ends were 5 bases for V and 6 bases for J; bases not matched to a gene: 9. This CDR3 has 14 amino acids. Germline CDR1 and CDR2: SGHTA and FQGTGA. For the CDR3, the DNA is TGTGCCAGCAGCCCCGGACAGGGTTCGGTCGAGCAGTACTTC. It encodes CASSPGQGSVEQYF.

The chain combines TRBV6-5 with TRBJ1-5; D is unresolved. The CDR3 runs 14 residues. Between the trimmed V and J ends, which lost 7 bases and 0 bases, there was a span of 10 bases. Germline CDR1 is MNHEY and CDR2 is SVGAGI. CDR3 bases: TGTGCCAGCAAGTCAGACTATAGCAATCAGCCCCAGCATTTT. It encodes CASKSDYSNQPQHF.

DNA of the CDR3: TGTGCCAGCAGTTTAAGACTTACCGGGGAGCTGTTTTTT. Translated, it gives CASSLRLTGELFF. The chain joins TRBV28 to TRBJ2-2; D gene unclear. V gave up 2 bases and J gave up 5 bases, with 6 bases separating them. Germline lookup yields CDR1 MDHEN and CDR2 SYDVKM. The CDR3 spans 13 residues.

This chain joins TRBV5-5 and TRBJ2-3; D is uncertain. The V gene's germline CDR1 is SGHKS and CDR2 YYEKEE (reference sequence). CDR3 length: 14 amino acids. Trimming shortened V by 4 bases and J by 2 bases, and 11 bases separated the two germline ends. CDR3 sequence (DNA): TGTGCCAGCAGCAGGTACAGAGACACAGATACGCAGTATTTT. It specifies CASSRYRDTDTQYF.

The gene calls are TRBV3-1 (or the pseudogene TRBV3-2) and TRBJ1-3; possible D gene TRBD1, 6 bases. The germline V and J ends were trimmed by 0 bases and 3 bases, with 18 bases remaining between them. This CDR3 has 18 amino acids. Germline-derived CDR1 and CDR2 are LGHDT and YNNKEL (reference sequence). This CDR3 reads CASSQDRQRGSFGNTIYF. The CDR3 nucleotides are TGTGCCAGCAGCCAAGATCGGCAAAGGGGGTCTTTTGGAAACACCATATATTTT.

The chain combines TRBV4-2 with TRBJ2-5, with a possible D match to TRBD1 (6 bases). The CDR3 totals 17 residues. Looked up from germline, CDR1 is LGHNA and CDR2 is YNFKEQ. V lost 0 bases and J 5 bases, leaving 19 bases between the germline ends. The CDR3 sequence is CASSQDRDRWAGETQYF. The CDR3 DNA sequence: TGTGCCAGCAGCCAAGATCGTGACAGGTGGGCAGGGGAGACCCAGTACTTC.

This rearrangement joins TRBV28 to TRBJ1-2; 9 positions match TRBD1. The CDR3 totals 15 residues. Per the germline V gene, CDR1 is MDHEN and CDR2 is SYDVKM. Trimming took 4 bases from V and 7 from J; bases not matched to a gene: 10. The CDR3 region is CASSSWDRAMAGYTF. The CDR3 region has the DNA TGTGCCAGCAGTTCCTGGGACAGGGCAATGGCTGGCTACACCTTC.

V gene TRBV19 combines with J gene TRBJ1-1; no definite D call. The CDR3 consists of 15 residues. Trimming pared 0 bases from V and 6 bases from J, leaving 14 bases between. Germline V gene data show CDR1 as LNHDA and CDR2 as SQIVND (reference sequence). The CDR3: CASSIDSAAGAEAFF. CDR3 DNA: TGTGCCAGTAGTATAGATAGCGCGGCAGGTGCTGAAGCTTTCTTT.

The J gene is TRBJ2-5, the V gene TRBV12-5, with D possibly being TRBD1 (5 bases). Germline CDR1 and CDR2: LGHNT and FRNRAP. The CDR3 is 15 amino acids. V was cut by 5 bases and J by 0 bases, with 13 bases left in between. CDR3 sequence reads: CASGPQTEYQETQYF. The CDR3 DNA reads as TGTGCTAGTGGTCCTCAGACAGAGTACCAAGAGACCCAGTACTTC.

This clone was counted between two and nine times. The chain is built from TRBV2 and TRBJ2-7; TRBD1 matches at 8 bases. Germline CDR1 reads SNHLY; CDR2 reads FYNNEI. The junction had 9 bases not matched to a gene; V was cut back by 4 bases and J by 4 bases. The CDR3 runs 15 residues. The CDR3 region is CASSVPGTGAYEQYF. CDR3 DNA: TGTGCCAGCAGTGTTCCGGGGACAGGTGCTTACGAGCAGTACTTC.

V usage is TRBV10-3 and J usage is TRBJ2-2, with 8 bases aligning to TRBD2. Looked up from germline, CDR1 is ENHRY and CDR2 is SYGVKD. This CDR3 is 15 amino acids long. The ends lost 3 bases at V and 5 bases at J; junction bases unmatched: 5. CDR3 sequence: CAISDSGGATGELFF. In nucleotides, the CDR3 is TGTGCCATCAGTGATTCCGGGGGGGCAACCGGGGAGCTGTTTTTT.

J is TRBJ2-5 and V is TRBV7-9, with D unresolved. This CDR3 region has 13 residues. The germline V gene encodes CDR1 SEHNR and CDR2 FQNEAQ (reference sequence). V gave up 1 base and J gave up 12 bases, with 15 bases separating them. CDR3 region: CASSLEAEITKYF. The CDR3 coding sequence is TGTGCCAGCAGCTTAGAGGCGGAAATTACCAAGTACTTC.